These T cell receptor beta chains were read from a single sample in a study of T cells in Graves' hyperthyroidism and ophthalmopathy. Via MiXCR, TCRdb re-called the multiplex PCR reads, giving one row per CDR3 protein. The sample has around 450,000 distinct CDR3 sequences; around a sixth are singletons. The specimen sequenced was blood. The source is a woman under 30 with Graves' hyperthyroidism. Each CDR3 is given with its conserved first and last residue. The D gene is left open where the match is weak. The size of a clone is reported for some rows only, either as once, few or many, or as a class for expanded clones.

clone_size	v_call	d_call	j_call	cdr3_aa	cdr3_nt
many	TRBV12-3/TRBV12-4	NA	TRBJ2-7	CASSPGSYYEQYF	TGTGCCAGCAGTCCAGGGTCCTACTACGAGCAGTACTTC
many	TRBV3-1	NA	TRBJ2-5	CASSRDSGQETQYF	TGTGCCAGCAGCCGCGACAGCGGCCAAGAGACCCAGTACTTC
NA	TRBV6-1	NA	TRBJ1-6	CASSSAPWRNSPLHF	TGTGCCAGCAGTTCCGCCCCGTGGCGTAATTCACCCCTCCACTTT
many	TRBV6-1	NA	TRBJ2-2	CASSESVIGGELFF	TGTGCCAGCAGTGAATCAGTTATTGGCGGGGAGCTGTTTTTT
many	TRBV12-3/TRBV12-4	TRBD1	TRBJ2-1	CASSLGGQGRNNEQFF	TGTGCCAGCAGTTTAGGGGGACAGGGGAGGAACAATGAGCAGTTCTTC
many	TRBV5-5	NA	TRBJ1-1	CASSLVGNLGEAFF	TGTGCCAGCAGCTTGGTGGGAAATTTGGGTGAAGCTTTCTTT
many	TRBV15	NA	TRBJ2-1	CATSRVEGQSNEQFF	TGTGCCACCAGCAGAGTCGAGGGACAATCTAATGAGCAGTTCTTC
many	TRBV2	NA	TRBJ2-7	CASSSGTVSYEQYF	TGTGCCAGCAGTTCCGGGACTGTATCCTACGAGCAGTACTTC
many	TRBV11-1	NA	TRBJ2-7	CASAEDPQGTYEQYF	TGTGCCAGCGCCGAAGACCCCCAAGGGACGTACGAGCAGTACTTC
many	TRBV5-1	NA	TRBJ2-3	CASSPRGGADGTDTQYF	TGCGCCAGCAGCCCAAGGGGTGGGGCTGATGGCACAGATACGCAGTATTTT
NA	TRBV27	NA	TRBJ2-5	CASSFYDRETQYF	TGTGCCAGCAGTTTCTATGACCGGGAGACCCAGTACTTC
many	TRBV6-1	NA	TRBJ1-5	CASSPQISLQPQHF	TGTGCCAGCAGTCCCCAAATATCTCTACAGCCCCAGCATTTT
many	TRBV18	TRBD1	TRBJ2-2	CASSHDRGYAGELFF	TGTGCCAGCTCTCATGACAGGGGCTACGCCGGGGAGCTGTTTTTT
NA	TRBV5-8	TRBD2	TRBJ2-6	CASSLVASGLLSGANVLTF	TGTGCCAGCAGCTTGGTGGCTAGCGGGCTATTGTCTGGGGCCAACGTCCTGACTTTC
many	TRBV6-1	TRBD2	TRBJ2-5	CASSRLAEGAETQYF	TGTGCCAGCAGCAGACTAGCGGAGGGGGCGGAGACCCAGTACTTC
many	TRBV11-2	NA	TRBJ2-3	CASSHLRGDTDTQYF	TGTGCCAGCAGTCACCTGAGGGGGGACACAGATACGCAGTATTTT
many	TRBV7-9	NA	TRBJ2-2	CASSLTRRRTGELFF	TGTGCCAGCAGCCTGACTAGAAGAAGAACCGGGGAGCTGTTTTTT
many	TRBV6-1	NA	TRBJ1-2	CASRTSGIAYYGYTF	TGTGCCAGCAGGACGTCCGGAATTGCTTACTATGGCTACACCTTC
many	TRBV28	NA	TRBJ1-3	CASSTGHLGPSGNTIYF	TGTGCCAGCAGCACGGGACACCTAGGCCCCTCTGGAAACACCATATATTTT
NA	TRBV27	NA	TRBJ2-2	CASTSAARTGELFF	TGTGCCAGCACATCGGCCGCTCGCACCGGGGAGCTGTTTTTT
many	TRBV7-9	TRBD2	TRBJ2-1	CASSLQRESMGEQFF	TGTGCCAGCAGCTTACAGCGGGAATCGATGGGTGAGCAGTTCTTC
few	TRBV15	NA	TRBJ2-7	CATSGSHSPHEQYF	TGTGCCACCAGCGGATCTCACAGCCCCCACGAGCAGTACTTC
many	TRBV3-1	NA	TRBJ2-7	CASSPRFSSYEQYF	TGTGCCAGCAGCCCGCGGTTCAGCTCCTACGAGCAGTACTTC
NA	TRBV3-1	TRBD2	TRBJ2-7	CASSREGTSGKHFVYEQYF	TGTGCCAGCAGCCGCGAAGGGACTAGCGGGAAGCATTTCGTGTACGAGCAGTACTTC
many	TRBV3-1	NA	TRBJ1-5	CASSLSPVGYSNQPQHF	TGTGCCAGCAGCCTATCTCCGGTCGGCTATAGCAATCAGCCCCAGCATTTT
many	TRBV12-3/TRBV12-4	TRBD2	TRBJ2-1	CASLNLAGGSYNEQFF	TGTGCCAGCTTGAATCTAGCGGGGGGGTCTTACAATGAGCAGTTCTTC
many	TRBV18	TRBD1	TRBJ2-2	CASSPQDRSNTGELFF	TGTGCCAGCTCACCACAGGACAGGTCGAACACCGGGGAGCTGTTTTTT
few	TRBV18	TRBD1	TRBJ1-1	CASSLQGDSLLEAEASF	TGTGCCAGCTCACTACAGGGGGACAGTTTATTAGAGGCTGAAGCTTCCTTT
many	TRBV28	NA	TRBJ1-1	CASVRRLSTEAFF	TGTGCCAGCGTGCGGAGGTTGTCCACTGAAGCTTTCTTT
many	TRBV5-6	NA	TRBJ2-5	CASSLAGGLEETQYF	TGTGCCAGCAGCTTGGCCGGGGGCTTAGAGGAGACCCAGTACTTC
many	TRBV3-1	NA	TRBJ2-1	CASTLVATGLSYNEQFF	TGTGCCAGCACCCTTGTCGCGACGGGCTTATCCTACAATGAGCAGTTCTTC
once	TRBV6-1	TRBD2	TRBJ2-1	CASSRGRAAYNEQFF	TGTGCCAGCAGCCGCGGGAGGGCCGCCTACAATGAGCAGTTCTTC
many	TRBV3-1	NA	TRBJ2-1	CASSTLQGPQFF	TGTGCCAGCAGCACCCTTCAGGGGCCCCAGTTCTTC
NA	TRBV19	NA	TRBJ1-2	CASSLDSYYGYTF	TGTGCCAGTAGTCTTGACAGTTACTATGGCTACACCTTC
NA	TRBV3-1	NA	TRBJ1-3	CASSRPLAGQGTIYF	TGTGCCAGCAGCCGGCCTCTTGCCGGGCAGGGCACCATATATTTT
NA	TRBV7-2	NA	TRBJ2-5	CASSYTRESPETQYF	TGTGCCAGCAGCTATACTCGGGAGTCCCCAGAGACCCAGTACTTC
many	TRBV2	TRBD2	TRBJ2-7	CASKGLAGGSEQYF	TGTGCCAGCAAGGGACTAGCGGGAGGAAGCGAGCAGTACTTC
many	TRBV10-3	NA	TRBJ1-6	CAISESINQANSPLHF	TGTGCCATCAGTGAGTCGATAAACCAGGCTAATTCACCCCTCCACTTT
many	TRBV27	NA	TRBJ1-2	CASHSIGSSHYGYTF	TGTGCCAGTCACTCGATTGGGTCATCCCACTATGGCTACACCTTC
many	TRBV7-8	NA	TRBJ2-1	CASSLLGRSSYNEQFF	TGTGCCAGCAGCTTACTTGGGCGGAGCTCCTACAATGAGCAGTTCTTC
many	TRBV7-3	NA	TRBJ2-1	CASSQRPQAPQFF	TGTGCCAGCAGCCAAAGACCACAGGCTCCGCAGTTCTTC
NA	TRBV19	NA	TRBJ1-5	CASSRRYSNQPQHF	TGTGCCAGTTCTAGGCGTTATAGCAATCAGCCCCAGCATTTT
many	TRBV27	TRBD2	TRBJ2-5	CASSSALSGGAQETQYF	TGTGCCAGCAGTTCCGCCCTCAGCGGGGGAGCTCAAGAGACCCAGTACTTC
NA	TRBV9	TRBD2	TRBJ2-1	CASSRLAISNNEQFF	TGTGCCAGCAGCCGACTAGCGATAAGTAACAATGAGCAGTTCTTC
NA	TRBV20-1	TRBD2	TRBJ2-1	CSASQTPGTSGIEQFF	TGCAGTGCTAGCCAAACCCCCGGGACTAGCGGGATAGAGCAGTTCTTC
many	TRBV11-1	TRBD1	TRBJ1-2	CASSLTGTGEFVYTF	TGTGCCAGCAGCTTGACCGGGACAGGGGAATTCGTCTACACCTTC
many	TRBV11-2	TRBD1	TRBJ2-7	CASSRPRDRDHEQYF	TGTGCCAGCAGCAGGCCCCGGGACAGGGACCACGAGCAGTACTTC
few	TRBV19	NA	TRBJ2-5	CASAGTTQETQYF	TGTGCCAGTGCCGGGACCACACAAGAGACCCAGTACTTC